Following are 29 T cell receptor beta chains from one sample sequenced in a study of CD8 T cells in Susac syndrome (dated by TCRdb to the late 2010s). Library construction relied on the immunoSEQ multiplex PCR assay. RNA was extracted with the RNeasy kit and roughly 0.5 to 1 ug was reverse transcribed using random hexamers. TCRdb reprocessed the public reads (quality trimming at Q25 with fastp, clone calling with MiXCR) and kept in-frame beta chains. Rows with a matching CDR3 protein are joined into one entry that keeps the most common DNA and genes. Across this sample there are about 160,000 distinct CDR3 sequences, with about 94% seen only once. The ten largest account for roughly 0.13% of the sample. The material sequenced was CD4+ T cells from PBMCs. These receptors were taken from a human donor in good health.

The V and J genes are TRBV11-1 and TRBJ1-1; the match to TRBD1 covers 8 bases. Losses at the gene ends were 5 bases for V and 4 bases for J; bases not matched to a gene: 3. The CDR3 extends over 13 amino acids. Germline V CDR1 and CDR2: SGHAT, FQDESV (reference sequence). This chain's CDR3 is CASSRQGFTEAFF. The CDR3 nucleotides are TGTGCCAGCAGCCGACAGGGGTTCACTGAAGCTTTCTTT.

V and J are TRBV6-6 and TRBJ2-7, with 8 bases matching TRBD2. Germline CDR1 and CDR2: MNHNY and SVGAGI (reference sequence). The CDR3 is 13 amino acids. V was pared by 6 bases and J by 1 base, with 2 bases of the junction left unmatched. CDR3 coding DNA: TGTGCCAGCAGACTAGCGGTTTCCTACGAGCAGTACTTC. Protein product: CASRLAVSYEQYF.

The sample holds one count of this clonotype. The CDR3 region is CASSLGRGHTEAFF. The DNA of the CDR3 is TGTGCCAGCAGCTTAGGGCGGGGCCACACTGAAGCTTTCTTT. The J gene is TRBJ1-1, the V gene TRBV7-8, with TRBD1 as a possible D gene (5 bases). The CDR3 totals 14 residues. Germline CDR1 and CDR2: SGHVS and FQNEAQ. V was cut by 1 base and J by 3 bases, with 9 bases left in between.

V and J are TRBV14 and TRBJ2-1; 9 bases align to TRBD2. Germline V gene lookup returns CDR1 SGHDN and CDR2 FVKESK. After removal of 0 bases from V and 2 bases from J, the junction contained 8 bases not matched to a gene. CDR3 size: 18 residues. CDR3 DNA: TGTGCCAGCAGCCAAGAGCGGGGGGGCTTCGGAACCTACAATGAGCAGTTCTTC. This sequence encodes CASSQERGGFGTYNEQFF.

The chain has TRBV18 and TRBJ1-6; TRBD1 matches at 7 bases. The length of the CDR3 is 14 residues. V trimming: 5 bases; J trimming: 10 bases; junction bases outside the gene matches: 8. CDR1 is KGHSH and CDR2 is LQKENI in the germline V gene. CDR3 DNA sequence: TGTGCCAGCTCATCAAACAGGGGACGCTCACCCCTCCACTTT. This encodes CASSSNRGRSPLHF.

A single count supports this clonotype. The genes are TRBV29-1 and TRBJ2-1; D is ambiguous. Trimming took off 3 bases at V and 10 bases at J, with 7 bases between the two ends. Germline assignment: CDR1 SQVTM and CDR2 ANQGSEA. The CDR3 totals 10 residues. CDR3 sequence (DNA): TGCAGCGTTGATCTGGCGGAGCAGTTCTTC. This sequence encodes CSVDLAEQFF.

The CDR3 sequence is CASSQSTSGGATDTQYF. The DNA for the CDR3 is TGCGCCAGCAGCCAGTCTACTAGCGGGGGGGCAACCGATACGCAGTATTTT. The chain is built from TRBV4-1 and TRBJ2-3; 13 nucleotides line up with TRBD2. The CDR3 spans 17 residues. V trimming: 3 bases; J trimming: 6 bases; junction bases outside the gene matches: 9. Germline-derived CDR1 and CDR2 are MGHRA and YSYEKL.

The rearrangement uses TRBV3-1 and TRBJ1-5, with no clear D. This CDR3 region has 15 residues. V lost 1 base to trimming and J lost 5 bases, with 12 bases between them. Germline CDR1 reads LGHDT; CDR2 reads YNNKEL (reference sequence). In nucleotides, the CDR3 is TGTGCCAGCAGCCAAGGGGGAGGGTTATATCAGCCCCAGCATTTT. This encodes CASSQGGGLYQPQHF.

The genes are TRBV12-3 or TRBV12-4 and TRBJ1-6; D unclear. The CDR3 length is 15 residues. V was shortened by 2 bases and J by 1 base, with 6 bases between the two germline ends. CDR3 nucleotides: TGTGCCAGCAGTTTAACGGGATCCTATAATTCACCCCTCCACTTT. Translating gives CASSLTGSYNSPLHF.

The J gene is TRBJ2-7, the V gene TRBV11-2; tentatively, D is TRBD2 (5 bases). The V gene's germline CDR1 is SGHAT and CDR2 FQNNGV. Trimming cost V 2 bases and J 1 base, with 15 bases left between them. The CDR3 totals 16 residues. The CDR3 nucleotides read TGTGCCAGCAGCTTATACAGCCCGGGGTCGTCCTACGAGCAGTACTTC. Its protein product is CASSLYSPGSSYEQYF.

V is TRBV29-1 and J is TRBJ2-3; no clear D gene. Germline assignment: CDR1 SQVTM and CDR2 ANQGSEA. CDR3 length: 12 amino acids. Trimming took off 3 bases at V and 6 bases at J, with 10 bases between the two ends. The CDR3 reads CSVDFIVDTQYF. Here the CDR3 DNA reads TGCAGCGTTGATTTTATAGTGGATACGCAGTATTTT.

CDR3 sequence: CSAYLSGNEKLFF. CDR3 coding DNA: TGCAGTGCATACCTAAGCGGAAATGAAAAACTGTTTTTT. The chain uses TRBV20-1 and TRBJ1-4; D is unresolved. Germline V gene sequence: CDR1 DFQATT, CDR2 SNEGSKA (reference sequence). The CDR3 sequence is 13 residues long. V was trimmed by 6 bases and J by 5 bases, leaving 13 bases between them.

The chain recombines TRBV20-1 with TRBJ2-3; a weak D match, TRBD1 (6 bases). This CDR3 contains 14 residues. With 5 bases removed from V and 0 bases from J, the gap between germline ends came to 12 bases. Germline CDR1 DFQATT, CDR2 SNEGSKA (reference sequence). The CDR3 DNA sequence: TGCAGTGCTGAGGGGGACGGGAGCACAGATACGCAGTATTTT. Translated: CSAEGDGSTDTQYF.

The J gene is TRBJ2-5, the V gene TRBV5-1; TRBD2 might be the D (5 bases). Trimming pared 0 bases from V and 5 bases from J, leaving 14 bases between. CDR3 size: 15 residues. Germline CDR1 SGHRS, CDR2 YFSETQ. In DNA form, the CDR3 reads TGCGCCAGCAGCTTGGATGGACTTATGTGGGAGACCCAGTACTTC. Its protein is CASSLDGLMWETQYF.

The chain links TRBV5-1 to TRBJ1-1; a possible D gene is TRBD1 (5 bases). V lost 5 bases and J 0 bases, leaving 11 bases between the germline ends. CDR1 SGHRS and CDR2 YFSETQ come from the germline V gene. CDR3 length equals 14 residues. The CDR3 DNA sequence: TGCGCCAGCAGGGCCGGGACGGTGAACACTGAAGCTTTCTTT. This translates into CASRAGTVNTEAFF.

This sequence joins TRBV7-9 and TRBJ1-2; D not certain. Trimming removed 0 bases from V and 6 bases from J, with 8 bases in between. The germline gives CDR1 SEHNR, CDR2 FQNEAQ (reference sequence). The length of the CDR3 is 13 residues. Here the CDR3 DNA reads TGTGCCAGCAGCTTAGCGCGGCTGGATGGCTACACCTTC. This codes for CASSLARLDGYTF.

In its sample, this clonotype was seen once. V usage is TRBV3-1 and J usage is TRBJ1-4, with a possible D match to TRBD1 (5 bases). This CDR3 has 13 amino acids. CDR1 LGHDT and CDR2 YNNKEL come from the germline V gene (reference sequence). With 4 bases removed from V and 7 bases from J, the gap between germline ends came to 10 bases. The chain's CDR3 is CASSLDSGEKLFF. DNA for the CDR3: TGTGCCAGCAGCCTAGACAGCGGTGAAAAACTGTTTTTT. The complete variable domain, with remaining parts taken from reference TRBV3-1 and TRBJ1-4, reads DTAVSQTPKYLVTQMGNDKSIKCEQNLGHDTMYWYKQDSKKFLKIMFSYNNKELIINETVPNRFSPKSPDKAHLNLHINSLELGDSAVYFCASSLDSGEKLFFGSGTQLSVL.

The J gene is TRBJ2-5, the V gene TRBV5-1; D is tentatively TRBD1 or TRBD2 (5 bases each). Germline lookup yields CDR1 SGHRS and CDR2 YFSETQ. The CDR3 runs to 15 residues. The V gene lost 7 bases and the J gene lost 2 bases, with 18 bases spanning the gap. CDR3 nucleotide sequence: TGCGCCAGCGCCCTAGGTGGGGGTGTACAAGAGACCCAGTACTTC. Its translation is CASALGGGVQETQYF.

The chain carries TRBV9 and TRBJ2-7; D possibly corresponds to TRBD2 (6 bases). The CDR3 loop spans 13 amino acids. CDR1 is SGDLS and CDR2 is YYNGEE in the germline V gene. V was shortened by 0 bases and J by 3 bases, with 7 bases between the two germline ends. CDR3 amino acids: CASSVVGGYEQYF. The CDR3 nucleotides read TGTGCCAGCAGCGTAGTCGGGGGCTACGAGCAGTACTTC.

The V call is TRBV7-2, the J call TRBJ2-7; D is unresolved. The CDR3 is 13 amino acids. Trimming removed 5 bases at V and 7 bases at J, with 15 bases between. Looked up from germline, CDR1 is SGHTA and CDR2 is FQGNSA. The CDR3 loop reads CASSTGPIQEQYF. CDR3 in DNA: TGTGCCAGCAGCACCGGACCCATTCAGGAGCAGTACTTC.

The CDR3 protein is CAISRQGKDQPQHF. The CDR3 nucleotides are TGTGCCATCAGTAGACAGGGGAAGGACCAGCCCCAGCATTTT. The J gene is TRBJ1-5, the V gene TRBV10-3, with 8 bases lining up with TRBD1. J lost 7 bases, V lost 5 bases, and 7 bases had no gene match. Germline CDR1 and CDR2: ENHRY and SYGVKD. The CDR3 has 14 residues.

This rearrangement joins TRBV6-1 to TRBJ2-3, with TRBD2 matching 13 bases. CDR1 is MNHNS and CDR2 is SASEGT in the germline V gene. This CDR3 has 17 amino acids. The trim removed 11 bases at V and 0 bases at J, leaving 11 bases unmatched. CDR3 nucleotide sequence: TGTGCCGGCAAAAGGACTAGCGGGGGTAGTAGCACAGATACGCAGTATTTT. It yields the protein CAGKRTSGGSSTDTQYF.

V and J are TRBV7-2 and TRBJ2-1; no reliable D call. Germline V gives CDR1 SGHTA, CDR2 FQGNSA. Trimming left V 3 bases short and J 5 bases short, with 8 bases between. The CDR3 is 13 amino acids. CDR3 nucleotides: TGTGCCAGCAGCTTTGGCCGGCACAATGAGCAGTTCTTC. Its translation is CASSFGRHNEQFF. Combining the CDR3 with reference TRBV7-2 and TRBJ2-1 gives the whole variable domain GAGVSQSPSNKVTEKGKDVELRCDPISGHTALYWYRQSLGQGLEFLIYFQGNSAPDKSGLPSDRFSAERTGGSVSTLTIQRTQQEDSAVYLCASSFGRHNEQFFGPGTRLTVL.

This clonotype was seen just once. This chain joins TRBV12-3 or TRBV12-4 and TRBJ1-2; possible D gene TRBD1, 5 bases. V lost 3 bases and J 8 bases, leaving 10 bases between the germline ends. CDR3 length: 12 amino acids. The CDR3 reads CASSLGWGGYTF. The CDR3 DNA is TGTGCCAGCAGTTTGGGCTGGGGGGGCTACACCTTC.

The chain combines TRBV11-2 with TRBJ2-2, with D unresolved. This CDR3 is 11 amino acids long. Germline CDR1 reads SGHAT; CDR2 reads FQNNGV. Trimming cost V 8 bases and J 7 bases, with 8 bases left between them. The CDR3 region is CASRRDGELFF. The CDR3 coding sequence is TGTGCCAGCCGAAGGGACGGGGAGCTGTTTTTT.

The V call is TRBV29-1, the J call TRBJ1-2; D is unclear. The CDR3 is made up of 12 amino acids. Trimming removed 3 bases from V and 5 bases from J, with 10 bases in between. Germline assignment: CDR1 SQVTM and CDR2 ANQGSEA. The CDR3 nucleotides read TGCAGCGTTGATCTACAGAAGTATGGCTACACCTTC. It specifies CSVDLQKYGYTF.

The CDR3: CASSLGTGNSPLHF. CDR3 DNA sequence: TGTGCCAGCAGCTTGGGGACAGGCAATTCACCCCTCCACTTT. The chain has TRBV5-6 and TRBJ1-6; the match to TRBD1 covers 7 bases. Germline CDR1 and CDR2: SGHDT and YYEEEE. This CDR3 comprises 14 residues. V was clipped by 0 bases and J by 7 bases; unmatched bases: 1.

The chain employs TRBV5-6 and TRBJ1-2; D ambiguous. CDR1 and CDR2 (germline): SGHDT, YYEEEE. Trimming shortened V by 1 base and J by 4 bases, and 8 bases separated the two germline ends. The CDR3 extends over 13 amino acids. The CDR3 DNA reads TGTGCCAGCAGCTTGATGGGAGTCTATGGCTACACCTTC. This gives the protein CASSLMGVYGYTF.

The chain links TRBV6-2 or TRBV6-3 to TRBJ2-7, with TRBD1 matching 7 bases. The CDR3 extends over 14 amino acids. V was pared by 7 bases and J by 5 bases, with 11 bases of the junction left unmatched. Germline V gives CDR1 MNHEY, CDR2 SVGEGT. Here the CDR3 DNA reads TGTGCCAGCACCATGACAGGGAATGAGCACGAGCAGTACTTC. Amino acids: CASTMTGNEHEQYF.